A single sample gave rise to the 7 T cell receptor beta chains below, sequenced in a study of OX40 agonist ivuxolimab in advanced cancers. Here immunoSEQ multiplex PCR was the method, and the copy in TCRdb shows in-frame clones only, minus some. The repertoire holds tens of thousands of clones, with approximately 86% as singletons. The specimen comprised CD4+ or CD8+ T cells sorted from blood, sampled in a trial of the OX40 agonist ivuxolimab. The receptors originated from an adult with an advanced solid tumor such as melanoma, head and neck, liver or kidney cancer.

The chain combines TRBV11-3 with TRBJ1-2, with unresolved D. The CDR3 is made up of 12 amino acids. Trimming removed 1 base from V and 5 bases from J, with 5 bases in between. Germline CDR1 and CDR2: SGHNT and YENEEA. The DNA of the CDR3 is TGTGCCAGCAGCTTAGGAGGGTATGGCTACACCTTC. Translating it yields CASSLGGYGYTF.

CDR3 in DNA: TGTGCCAGCAGTGAGCTGACAGGGAAGCTCGGGGAGCTGTTTTTT. This gives the protein CASSELTGKLGELFF. The chain uses TRBV2 and TRBJ2-2; TRBD1 matches at 7 bases. The junction had 8 bases not matched to a gene; V was cut back by 3 bases and J by 7 bases. Germline V CDR1 and CDR2: SNHLY, FYNNEI. The length of the CDR3 is 15 residues.

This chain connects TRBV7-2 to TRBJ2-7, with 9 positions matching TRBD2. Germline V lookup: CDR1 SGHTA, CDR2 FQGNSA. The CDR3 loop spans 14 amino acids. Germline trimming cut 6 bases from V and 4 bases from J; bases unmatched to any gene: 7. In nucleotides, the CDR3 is TGTGCCAGCAGAATCGGCGGGGGGGCGTACGAGCAGTACTTC. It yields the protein CASRIGGGAYEQYF.

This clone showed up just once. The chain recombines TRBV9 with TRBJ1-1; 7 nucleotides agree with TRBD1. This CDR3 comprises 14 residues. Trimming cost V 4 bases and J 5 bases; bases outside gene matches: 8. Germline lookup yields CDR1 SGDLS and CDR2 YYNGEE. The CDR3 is CASSFGQVQTEAFF. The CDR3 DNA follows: TGTGCCAGCAGCTTCGGACAGGTGCAAACTGAAGCTTTCTTT. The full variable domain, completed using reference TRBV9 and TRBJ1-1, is DSGVTQTPKHLITATGQRVTLRCSPRSGDLSVYWYQQSLDQGLQFLIQYYNGEERAKGNILERFSAQQFPDLHSELNLSSLELGDSALYFCASSFGQVQTEAFFGQGTRLTVV.

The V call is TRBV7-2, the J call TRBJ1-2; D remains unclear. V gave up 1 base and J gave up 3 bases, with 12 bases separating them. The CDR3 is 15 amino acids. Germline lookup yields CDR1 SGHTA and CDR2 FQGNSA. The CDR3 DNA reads TGTGCCAGCAGCTTAGGACCCGGAGGTGACTATGGCTACACCTTC. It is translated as CASSLGPGGDYGYTF.

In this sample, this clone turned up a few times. The CDR3 DNA reads TGTGCCAGTAGTATAGGAGCGGGGGGCGGCGATGAGCAGTTCTTC. This gives the protein CASSIGAGGGDEQFF. V gene TRBV19 combines with J gene TRBJ2-1; the match to TRBD2 covers 9 bases. Looked up from germline, CDR1 is LNHDA and CDR2 is SQIVND (reference sequence). This CDR3 comprises 15 residues. The V segment lost 1 base and the J segment 8 bases; nucleotides outside the gene matches: 6.

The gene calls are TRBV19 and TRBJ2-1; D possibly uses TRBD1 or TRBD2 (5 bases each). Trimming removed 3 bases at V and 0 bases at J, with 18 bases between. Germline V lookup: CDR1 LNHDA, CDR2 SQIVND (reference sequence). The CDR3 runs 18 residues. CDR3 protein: CASSIGTVWARSYNEQFF. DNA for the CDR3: TGTGCCAGTAGTATTGGGACGGTGTGGGCCCGCTCCTACAATGAGCAGTTCTTC.